This TCR beta chain is drawn from a study of control samples from healthy donors and cancer patients. Method: immunoSEQ multiplex PCR; TCRdb's copy keeps in-frame clones and lacks some. Of 90,000 to 120,000 clones listed, approximately 82% are singletons. The CDR3 consists of 17 residues. The trim removed 4 bases at V and 4 bases at J, leaving 11 bases unmatched. Germline V gene sequence: CDR1 SEHNR, CDR2 FQNEAQ (reference sequence). The TCR was taken from a man aged 18 to 30 in good health. Material: blood. The chain recombines TRBV7-9 with TRBJ2-5; TRBD1 matches at 11 bases. CDR3 nucleotides: TGTGCCAGCAGCTCCCCTCCCGCGGACAGGGGGCGAGAGACCCAGTACTTC. Translating it yields CASSSPPADRGRETQYF.